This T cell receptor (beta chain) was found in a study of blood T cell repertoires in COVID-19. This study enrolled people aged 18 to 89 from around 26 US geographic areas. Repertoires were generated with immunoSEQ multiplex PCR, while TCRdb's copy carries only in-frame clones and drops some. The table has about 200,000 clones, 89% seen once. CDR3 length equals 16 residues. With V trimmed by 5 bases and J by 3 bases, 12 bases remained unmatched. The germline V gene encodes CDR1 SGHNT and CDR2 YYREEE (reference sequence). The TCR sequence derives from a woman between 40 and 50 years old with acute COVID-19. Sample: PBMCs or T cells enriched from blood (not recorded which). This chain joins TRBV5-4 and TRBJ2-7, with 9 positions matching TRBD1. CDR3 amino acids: CASRASGTGGFYEQYF. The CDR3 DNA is TGTGCCAGCAGAGCCTCCGGTACAGGGGGCTTCTACGAGCAGTACTTC. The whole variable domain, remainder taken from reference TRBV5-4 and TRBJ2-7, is ETGVTQSPTHLIKTRGQQVTLRCSSQSGHNTVSWYQQALGQGPQFIFQYYREEENGRGNFPPRFSGLQFPNYSSELNVNALELDDSALYLCASRASGTGGFYEQYFGPGTRLTVT.